The sequence of this T cell receptor (beta chain) was determined in a study of blood T cell repertoires in COVID-19. As for the study in general: Both acute and convalescent COVID-19 samples were obtained from the United States, Italy and Spain.

Individuals aged about 18 to 90 years were recruited from 24 US areas. Cohorts were based on clinical histories the participants reported. In the original processing: The authors estimated nucleated cell counts from reference gene primer amplification. Some clones are missing from TCRdb's copy, which holds only in-frame ones; the method was immunoSEQ multiplex PCR. V and J calls and clone size are given by that table; D and trimming were obtained from the DNA. The sample has around 290,000 clones, roughly 90% seen once. This receptor was identified in a woman aged 40 to 50 who had recovered from COVID-19. Sequencing input: PBMCs or T cells enriched from blood (not recorded which).

CDR3 bases: TGCAGCGTTGAAAGCGAATACTTGGATACGCAGTATTTT. It translates to CSVESEYLDTQYF. The chain links TRBV29-1 to TRBJ2-3; D not resolved. V lost 2 bases, J lost 6 bases, and 12 bases lay in between. Germline V gives CDR1 SQVTM, CDR2 ANQGSEA. This CDR3 is built from 13 residues.